The rows below give T cell receptor beta chains drawn from one sample of a study of blood T cell repertoires in COVID-19. Assay: immunoSEQ multiplex PCR; the TCRdb copy retains only in-frame clones and omits some. Of 200,000 or so clones listed, around 83% are singletons. Sequenced input: PBMCs or T cells enriched from blood (not recorded which). Receptors originate from a woman in her thirties or forties with acute COVID-19. Both conserved end residues are part of each CDR3. D genes are given only for firm matches. Not every row has a clone size; where given, it reads once, few, many or a size class.

j_gene | len | d_gene | v_gene | abundance | CDR3aa | CDR3nt
TRBJ1-6 | 14 | . | TRBV19 | . | CASTVRQENSPLHF | TGTGCCAGTACCGTACGACAGGAGAATTCACCCCTCCACTTT
TRBJ2-5 | 18 | TRBD2 | TRBV15 | . | CATSSVVKGLAGRGTQYF | TGTGCCACCAGCAGCGTGGTGAAAGGACTAGCGGGCAGGGGGACCCAGTACTTC
TRBJ2-1 | 16 | TRBD2 | TRBV7-2 | once | CASSRSGVRGGEEQFF | TGTGCCAGCAGCAGGTCTGGAGTCCGGGGGGGTGAGGAGCAGTTCTTC
TRBJ2-7 | 14 | TRBD2 | TRBV2 | . | CASTRGPSGYEQYF | TGTGCCAGCACTAGGGGTCCTAGCGGATACGAGCAGTACTTC
TRBJ1-2 | 13 | . | TRBV7-8 | . | CASSVERGKGYTF | TGTGCCAGCAGCGTAGAAAGAGGAAAGGGCTACACCTTC
TRBJ2-7 | 15 | TRBD2 | TRBV7-2 | . | CASSLGPSGPYEQYF | TGTGCCAGCAGCTTAGGTCCTAGCGGGCCGTACGAGCAGTACTTC
TRBJ2-3 | 13 | . | TRBV30 | . | CAWSLTSTDTQYF | TGTGCCTGGAGTCTCACTAGCACAGATACGCAGTATTTT
TRBJ1-2 | 14 | . | TRBV6-6 | . | CASSYSSDSYGYTF | TGTGCCAGCAGTTACTCGAGCGACAGCTATGGCTACACCTTC
TRBJ1-2 | 13 | TRBD1 | TRBV11-2 | . | CASSHTGGNGYTF | TGTGCCAGCAGCCACACAGGGGGTAATGGCTACACCTTC
TRBJ1-5 | 13 | TRBD1 | TRBV19 | . | CASRDRGNQPQHF | TGTGCCAGTAGGGACAGGGGCAATCAGCCCCAGCATTTT
TRBJ2-1 | 16 | . | TRBV19 | . | CASSINAGNRNNEQFF | TGTGCCAGTAGTATAAATGCAGGGAACCGTAACAATGAGCAGTTCTTC
TRBJ2-3 | 16 | . | TRBV5-5 | . | CASSSLGRGDTDTQYF | TGTGCCAGCAGCTCGCTCGGGCGGGGCGACACAGATACGCAGTATTTT
TRBJ2-7 | 12 | TRBD2 | TRBV28 | . | CASRSGTYEQYF | TGTGCCAGCAGAAGCGGGACCTACGAGCAGTACTTC
TRBJ2-5 | 14 | . | TRBV5-8 | . | CASSLGTWAETQYF | TGTGCCAGCAGCTTGGGGACTTGGGCAGAGACCCAGTACTTC
TRBJ1-1 | 15 | . | TRBV29-1 | . | CSVFSGAPGNTEAFF | TGCAGCGTTTTTTCAGGGGCGCCGGGGAACACTGAAGCTTTCTTT
TRBJ1-1 | 16 | . | TRBV9 | . | CASNTGEGLGDTEAFF | TGTGCCAGCAACACCGGGGAGGGGCTGGGGGACACTGAAGCTTTCTTT
TRBJ2-3 | 14 | TRBD2 | TRBV29-1 | . | CSSGLAGAGGTQYF | TGCAGCTCAGGACTAGCGGGGGCTGGGGGGACGCAGTATTTT
TRBJ2-7 | 15 | . | TRBV6-5 | . | CASSYSRQVRYEQYF | TGTGCCAGCAGTTACTCGAGACAGGTACGCTACGAGCAGTACTTC
TRBJ2-4 | 14 | . | TRBV3-1/TRBV3-2 | few | CASSQGEVGNIQYF | TGTGCCAGCAGCCAAGGGGAGGTAGGGAACATTCAGTACTTC
TRBJ1-2 | 14 | . | TRBV11-2 | . | CASSLEATNYGYTF | TGTGCCAGCAGCTTAGAGGCAACTAACTATGGCTACACCTTC
TRBJ2-2 | 15 | . | TRBV7-8 | . | CASSLADIYTGELFF | TGTGCCAGCAGCTTGGCGGATATTTATACCGGGGAGCTGTTTTTT
TRBJ2-1 | 15 | . | TRBV5-1 | . | CASSSSSFSYNEQFF | TGCGCCAGCAGCTCGTCGAGCTTTTCCTACAATGAGCAGTTCTTC
TRBJ1-6 | 18 | TRBD1 | TRBV30 | . | CAWSFQGASRLIASPLHF | TGTGCCTGGAGTTTCCAGGGGGCATCCCGTTTAATTGCTTCACCCCTCCACTTT
TRBJ2-2 | 15 | . | TRBV6-5 | . | CASSPGGHYTGELFF | TGTGCCAGCAGCCCCGGGGGGCACTACACCGGGGAGCTGTTTTTT
TRBJ1-4 | 14 | . | TRBV27 | . | CASSPPGAGEKLFF | TGTGCCAGCAGTCCCCCTGGGGCTGGTGAAAAACTGTTTTTT
TRBJ1-1 | 12 | . | TRBV7-9 | . | CASSLWGEGAFF | TGTGCCAGCAGCTTATGGGGAGAGGGAGCTTTCTTT
TRBJ1-6 | 13 | . | TRBV5-4 | . | CASSPREGSPLHF | TGTGCCAGCAGCCCGAGGGAGGGCTCACCCCTCCACTTT
TRBJ2-3 | 15 | TRBD2 | TRBV27 | . | CASKEGRASTDTQYF | TGTGCCAGCAAAGAAGGGAGGGCCAGCACAGATACGCAGTATTTT
TRBJ1-1 | 14 | . | TRBV28 | . | CASSFRQKNTEAFF | TGTGCCAGCAGTTTTCGTCAGAAGAACACTGAAGCTTTCTTT
TRBJ1-4 | 14 | . | TRBV3-1/TRBV3-2 | . | CASSRLQGNEKLFF | TGTGCCAGCAGCCGACTACAGGGTAATGAAAAACTGTTTTTT
TRBJ1-6 | 16 | . | TRBV11-2 | . | CASSSGQVSYNSPLHF | TGTGCCAGCAGCTCCGGACAAGTCTCCTATAATTCACCCCTCCACTTT
TRBJ1-2 | 15 | . | TRBV14 | . | CASSPALGGGLGYTF | TGTGCCAGCAGCCCTGCTTTGGGAGGTGGCCTTGGCTACACCTTC
TRBJ1-5 | 11 | . | TRBV20-1 | . | CSASSGKPQHF | TGCAGTGCTAGCTCCGGGAAGCCCCAGCATTTT
TRBJ1-4 | 16 | . | TRBV19 | . | CASSIARDTGNEKLFF | TGTGCCAGTAGTATAGCTCGGGACACCGGGAATGAAAAACTGTTTTTT
TRBJ2-3 | 14 | TRBD1 | TRBV10-3 | . | CAIRPGTGADTQYF | TGTGCCATCAGACCCGGGACAGGAGCAGATACGCAGTATTTT
TRBJ2-5 | 14 | . | TRBV20-1 | . | CSASKRLIQETQYF | TGCAGTGCTAGTAAGAGGCTAATACAAGAGACCCAGTACTTC
TRBJ2-1 | 19 | TRBD2 | TRBV19 | . | CASSIAHPGLAGDYNEQFF | TGTGCCAGTAGTATAGCCCACCCGGGACTAGCGGGGGACTACAATGAGCAGTTCTTC
TRBJ1-4 | 13 | TRBD1 | TRBV7-9 | . | CASSAFRGPELFF | TGTGCCAGCAGCGCCTTCAGGGGGCCCGAGCTGTTTTTT
TRBJ2-7 | 15 | TRBD1 | TRBV19 | . | CASSIGGQSSYEQYF | TGTGCCAGTAGTATAGGGGGACAGAGCTCCTACGAGCAGTACTTC
TRBJ1-1 | 13 | . | TRBV12-3/TRBV12-4 | . | CAITRTSNTEAFF | TGTGCCATTACCCGGACATCGAACACTGAAGCTTTCTTT
TRBJ2-3 | 16 | TRBD2 | TRBV3-1/TRBV3-2 | . | CASSRRLAGGTDTQYF | TGTGCCAGCAGCCGCCGACTAGCGGGGGGGACAGATACGCAGTATTTT
TRBJ1-6 | 15 | TRBD1 | TRBV4-2 | . | CASSQDGQGDSPLHF | TGTGCCAGCAGCCAAGATGGTCAGGGGGATTCACCCCTCCACTTT
TRBJ1-5 | 14 | TRBD1 | TRBV7-2 | few | CASSHDRGNQPQHF | TGTGCCAGCAGCCACGACAGGGGCAATCAGCCCCAGCATTTT
TRBJ1-1 | 13 | TRBD1 | TRBV11-1 | . | CASSSRGPSEAFF | TGTGCCAGCAGCTCCAGGGGGCCTTCAGAAGCTTTCTTT
TRBJ1-4 | 14 | TRBD1 | TRBV5-1 | . | CASSTGQGNEKLFF | TGCGCCAGCAGCACTGGACAGGGAAATGAAAAACTGTTTTTT
TRBJ1-6 | 16 | TRBD1 | TRBV14 | . | CASSHLGTANNSPLHF | TGTGCCAGCAGCCATCTCGGGACAGCGAATAATTCACCCCTCCACTTT
TRBJ1-5 | 15 | . | TRBV5-1 | . | CASSLAAGQGQPQHF | TGCGCCAGCAGCTTGGCCGCTGGGCAGGGACAGCCCCAGCATTTT
TRBJ1-5 | 13 | . | TRBV2 | . | CASSARGAQPQHF | TGTGCCAGCAGCGCCAGGGGAGCTCAGCCCCAGCATTTT